The 20 T cell receptor beta chains below all came from one sample that was sequenced in a study of vaccination and CD4 T cells after COVID-19. No antigen is known for these receptors. The sample's treatment: 10-day PBMC culture with coronavirus spike peptide pools or control peptides (ViraFEST assay). CD4+ T cells that had been cultured provided DNA sequenced with the Oncomine TCR Beta short-read assay. Via MiXCR, TCRdb re-called the PCR reads, giving one row per CDR3 protein. The sample lists around 10,000 distinct CDR3 sequences, approximately 50% seen once, with around 24% in the top ten. The sequenced material came from CD4+ T cells from blood, cultured in vitro. These receptors all stem from a human donor who had recovered from COVID-19.

This clonotype has just a few counts. This chain uses TRBV12-3 or TRBV12-4 with TRBJ1-2; perhaps TRBD1 as D (5 bases). The germline V and J ends were trimmed by 7 bases and 6 bases, with 15 bases remaining between them. This CDR3 comprises 13 residues. The CDR3 here is CASTLQWDDGYTF. CDR3 coding DNA: TGTGCCAGCACCTTACAGTGGGACGATGGCTACACCTTC.

This clonotype showed up just a few times. The chain employs TRBV19 and TRBJ2-3, with D possibly being TRBD2 (5 bases). Germline V gives CDR1 LNHDA, CDR2 SQIVND (reference sequence). The V end was cut by 5 bases, the J end by 0 bases, with 9 bases between. The CDR3 is made up of 14 amino acids. The chain's CDR3 is CASSLPSSTDTQYF. Written as DNA, the CDR3 is TGTGCCAGTAGTCTTCCTAGCAGCACAGATACGCAGTATTTT. Together with reference TRBV19 and TRBJ2-3, the CDR3 gives the full variable domain: DGGITQSPKYLFRKEGQNVTLSCEQNLNHDAMYWYRQDPGQGLRLIYYSQIVNDFQKGDIAEGYSVSREKKESFPLTVTSAQKNPTAFYLCASSLPSSTDTQYFGPGTRLTVL.

This clonotype was counted a single time. V and J are TRBV18 and TRBJ2-7, with 10 bases lining up with TRBD1. The V segment lost 0 bases and the J segment 4 bases; nucleotides outside the gene matches: 3. The CDR3 runs to 15 residues. CDR1 and CDR2 (germline): KGHSH, LQKENI. The CDR3 coding sequence is TGTGCCAGCTCACCACCTGCGGGACAGGGGTACGAGCAGTACTTC. Amino acid sequence: CASSPPAGQGYEQYF.

This clonotype was recorded a few times. DNA for the CDR3: TGTGCCAGCAGACAGCGGGGGACGAACACCGGGGAGCTGTTTTTT. As protein: CASRQRGTNTGELFF. The chain recombines TRBV7-8 with TRBJ2-2; TRBD2 matches 8 bases. Unmatched junction bases numbered 3, after V lost 6 bases and J lost 0 bases. The CDR3 loop spans 15 amino acids. CDR1 is SGHVS, CDR2 FQNEAQ, per germline.

V gene TRBV5-4 combines with J gene TRBJ2-5; 7 bases are shared with TRBD1. Looked up from germline, CDR1 is SGHNT and CDR2 is YYREEE (reference sequence). The CDR3 covers 14 residues. The V and J ends lost 4 bases and 5 bases, in that order; junction bases with no gene match: 8. In DNA form, the CDR3 reads TGTGCCAGCAGCAAGGGGAACAGGGGTGAGACCCAGTACTTC. It specifies CASSKGNRGETQYF.

The J gene is TRBJ1-1, the V gene TRBV5-1, with 11 bases aligning to TRBD1. Losses at the gene ends were 4 bases for V and 1 base for J; bases not matched to a gene: 6. Germline V gives CDR1 SGHRS, CDR2 YFSETQ. The CDR3 length is 16 residues. The CDR3 reads CASSADRGRGNTEAFF. The CDR3 DNA sequence: TGCGCCAGCAGCGCGGACAGGGGGCGTGGGAACACTGAAGCTTTCTTT.

The chain has TRBV25-1 and TRBJ1-2, with 7 bases fitting TRBD1. V was pared by 6 bases and J by 8 bases, with 9 bases of the junction left unmatched. Per germline, CDR1 MGHDK and CDR2 SYGVNS. This CDR3 has 13 residues. CDR3 sequence: CASRETGLRGYTF. CDR3 sequence (DNA): TGTGCCAGCAGAGAGACAGGGTTGAGAGGCTACACCTTC.

This chain links TRBV11-3 with TRBJ2-1, with 9 nucleotides matching TRBD1. The germline V gene has CDR1 SGHNT and CDR2 YENEEA. The CDR3 consists of 15 residues. The junction had 1 base not matched to a gene; V was cut back by 3 bases and J by 1 base. The CDR3 protein is CASSFDRGSYNEQFF. As DNA, the CDR3 is TGTGCCAGCAGCTTTGACAGGGGGTCCTACAATGAGCAGTTCTTC.

This clonotype qualifies as medium-sized. The rearrangement joins TRBV6-1 to TRBJ1-2; 8 bases map to TRBD1. Per the germline V gene, CDR1 is MNHNS and CDR2 is SASEGT. The CDR3 has 16 amino acids. The V gene end was trimmed by 6 bases and the J gene end by 6 bases; junction bases not matched to a gene: 15. CDR3 coding DNA: TGTGCCAGCAGGACTACAGGGGGGGCGAAGACCAATGGCTACACCTTC. This sequence encodes CASRTTGGAKTNGYTF.

The chain recombines TRBV11-3 with TRBJ1-1; possible D gene TRBD1, 6 bases. This CDR3 has 17 residues. Germline V gives CDR1 SGHNT, CDR2 YENEEA. V was pared by 6 bases and J by 4 bases, with 24 bases between. The CDR3: CASSSPFGQRGRTEAFF. The CDR3 nucleotides are TGTGCCAGCAGTTCGCCCTTCGGACAGAGGGGACGCACTGAAGCTTTCTTT.

The chain employs TRBV19 and TRBJ1-6; D unresolved. The germline V gene has CDR1 LNHDA and CDR2 SQIVND (reference sequence). The V end was cut by 2 bases, the J end by 10 bases, with 15 bases between. CDR3 length: 15 residues. CDR3 sequence (DNA): TGTGCCAGTAGTATATTTGGAGCAGCAGGATCACCCCTCCACTTT. This gives the protein CASSIFGAAGSPLHF.

This clonotype was observed a handful of times. This chain links TRBV6-1 with TRBJ2-2, with 7 nucleotides matching TRBD2. Per the germline V gene, CDR1 is MNHNS and CDR2 is SASEGT. The CDR3 contains 16 residues. Trimming removed 7 bases from V and 0 bases from J; junction bases left unmatched: 8. The CDR3 DNA follows: TGTGCCAGCACTCCCCGGGGGGTCGCGAACACCGGGGAGCTGTTTTTT. It translates to CASTPRGVANTGELFF.

This clonotype was seen a few times. The chain recombines TRBV6-5 with TRBJ1-5; no clear D. CDR1 and CDR2 from the germline V gene are MNHEY and SVGAGI. The CDR3 covers 14 residues. V shed 2 bases and J shed 2 bases, with 7 bases lying between them. The CDR3 region is CASSYLPGNQPQHF. CDR3 coding DNA: TGTGCCAGCAGTTACCTTCCCGGCAATCAGCCCCAGCATTTT.

The chain couples TRBV6-5 to TRBJ2-7, with 8 nucleotides matching TRBD1. This CDR3 region has 15 residues. The V and J ends lost 4 bases and 0 bases, in that order; junction bases with no gene match: 5. CDR1 is MNHEY, CDR2 SVGAGI, per germline. CDR3 loop: CASSWGTGSSYEQYF. The CDR3 DNA is TGTGCCAGCAGTTGGGGGACAGGATCCTCCTACGAGCAGTACTTC.

The chain carries TRBV7-2 and TRBJ2-5; D is unresolved. Germline values: CDR1 SGHTA, CDR2 FQGNSA. This CDR3 has 12 residues. Trimming left V 3 bases short and J 4 bases short, with 6 bases between. The CDR3 here is CASSLLTETQYF. For the CDR3, the DNA is TGTGCCAGCAGCTTGCTGACAGAGACCCAGTACTTC.

The chain uses TRBV11-3 and TRBJ1-1; weak D call: TRBD1 (5 bases). CDR3 length: 15 residues. Per germline, CDR1 SGHNT and CDR2 YENEEA. V was clipped by 5 bases and J by 4 bases, with 17 bases between them. CDR3 sequence reads: CASSPPRGRGTEAFF. The CDR3 DNA follows: TGTGCCAGCAGCCCCCCGCGGGGGAGGGGCACTGAAGCTTTCTTT.

The chain employs TRBV30 and TRBJ1-2, with D hard to call. V lost 8 bases and J lost 2, with 15 bases in between. The CDR3 covers 13 residues. Germline CDR1 reads GTSNPN; CDR2 reads SVGIG (reference sequence). The CDR3 DNA sequence: TGTGCCCGAAAGGGCGGACTAAACTATGGCTACACCTTC. Amino acids: CARKGGLNYGYTF.

The gene calls are TRBV12-3 or TRBV12-4 and TRBJ2-7; the D call may be TRBD1 or TRBD2 (5 bases each). Trimming took off 6 bases at V and 6 bases at J, with 18 bases between the two ends. The CDR3 loop spans 14 amino acids. CDR3 bases: TGTGCCAGCAGCTACGGGACGGCCCGTGCCGAGCAGTACTTC. Translating gives CASSYGTARAEQYF.

This chain links TRBV10-1 with TRBJ2-2; 7 bases align to TRBD1. Germline V CDR1 and CDR2: WNHNN, SYGVQD (reference sequence). The CDR3 extends over 15 amino acids. Trimming cost V 2 bases and J 6 bases; bases outside gene matches: 6. DNA of the CDR3: TGCGCCAGCAGTGAGGGGCAGGGGGATTCCGGGGAGCTGTTTTTT. It translates to CASSEGQGDSGELFF.

The genes are TRBV5-4 and TRBJ2-3; 8 nucleotides match TRBD2. The CDR3 spans 17 residues. In germline, CDR1 is SGHNT, CDR2 YYREEE (reference sequence). V trimming: 0 bases; J trimming: 2 bases; junction bases outside the gene matches: 8. The CDR3 DNA sequence: TGTGCCAGCAGCTTGGGGGTGATAGCGGGGCTCACAGATACGCAGTATTTT. Protein sequence: CASSLGVIAGLTDTQYF.